The source of this TCR beta chain is a study of shared clonotypes between healthy human individuals. Background on the study: Each donor's CD8 memory used one plate, CD8 naive two, each CD4 subset three.

Broader study findings: The four-donor shared clonotypes exceeded non-shared clonotypes in generation probability, with non-shared ones scoring lower. Among several donors, approximately 5% of naive CD4 clonotypes were found in common.

The CDR3 covers 14 residues. Germline-derived CDR1 and CDR2 are SGHVS and FQNEAQ. The trim removed 5 bases at V and 3 bases at J, leaving 5 bases unmatched. Measured with immunoSEQ multiplex PCR; TCRdb has only the in-frame clones, and not every one. This table holds 760,000 or so clones, about 96% found once. CD45RO-negative, CCR7-positively selected cells formed the naive CD8 fraction, excluding terminally differentiated effector memory CD45RA+ cells. In regard to this clone: What it binds is unknown.

The TCR comes from a man aged 25-45 years in good health. This sequence joins TRBV7-8 and TRBJ2-7, with TRBD2 identical over 9 bases. The sample was naive CD8+ T cells sorted from blood. As DNA, the CDR3 is TGTGCCAGCAGCCGACTAGCGGTTCGCTACGAGCAGTACTTC. Translation gives CASSRLAVRYEQYF.